The rows below give T cell receptor beta chains drawn from one sample of a study of immune aging and cytomegalovirus after organ transplant. Each CDR3 protein is one row after TCRdb ran MiXCR on the single-cell sequencing reads. The data show around 21,000 distinct CDR3 sequences, about a third seen once. For these receptors, no antigen is known. The sequencing used CMV peptide-activated CD4+ and CD8+ T cells sorted from blood, collected at five time points, pooled. The receptor set was obtained from a female donor who had a heart transplant and CMV viremia. The CDR3 runs from the conserved cysteine through the conserved F or W. The order of the fields is J gene, V gene, D gene, clone size, CDR3 protein, CDR3 DNA. A D gene is named only where the DNA matches it firmly. Some rows have no size entry. The others give once, few or many, or a class for an expanded clone.

TRBJ2-5	TRBV7-9	NA	NA	CASSFSEVSETQYF	TGTGCCAGCAGCTTTAGCGAGGTATCGGAGACCCAGTACTTC
TRBJ2-7	TRBV7-9	NA	many	CASSLDPIGTSGDEQYF	TGTGCCAGCAGCCTAGACCCCATAGGGACTTCGGGTGACGAGCAGTACTTC
TRBJ2-5	TRBV28	NA	medium-sized	CASSGRGGEYPPQTQYF	TGTGCCAGCAGTGGGAGGGGGGGGGAGTACCCCCCCCAGACCCAGTACTTC
TRBJ2-1	TRBV19	TRBD2	few	CASSIAASGRHNEQFF	TGTGCCAGTAGTATAGCGGCTAGCGGGAGACACAATGAGCAGTTCTTC
TRBJ2-5	TRBV7-8	TRBD2	medium-sized	CASSLEVSGNQETQYF	TGTGCCAGCAGCTTAGAGGTTAGCGGGAACCAAGAGACCCAGTACTTC
TRBJ2-5	TRBV20-1	NA	few	CSARDVYEAAVQETQYF	TGCAGTGCTAGAGATGTCTACGAGGCCGCGGTCCAAGAGACCCAGTACTTC
TRBJ2-1	TRBV11-3	NA	NA	CASSFRPADPSSYNEQFF	TGTGCCAGCAGCTTTCGTCCAGCGGACCCGAGCTCCTACAATGAGCAGTTCTTC
TRBJ2-5	TRBV5-6	NA	NA	CASSQQGGETQYF	TGTGCCAGCAGCCAACAGGGCGGGGAGACCCAGTACTTC
TRBJ2-3	TRBV7-2	NA	medium-sized	CASSRQAGFTDTQYF	TGTGCCAGCAGCCGACAGGCGGGCTTCACAGATACGCAGTATTTT
TRBJ2-6	TRBV30	TRBD2	many	CAWSREGVMGANVLTF	TGTGCCTGGAGTCGGGAGGGGGTAATGGGGGCCAACGTCCTGACTTTC
TRBJ2-1	TRBV7-9	TRBD1	NA	CASSFTGDRNNEQFF	TGTGCCAGCAGCTTCACTGGGGACAGAAACAATGAGCAGTTCTTC
TRBJ1-3	TRBV12-3/TRBV12-4	TRBD1	NA	CASRGQAGNTIYF	TGTGCCAGCAGGGGACAGGCCGGAAACACCATATATTTT
TRBJ2-3	TRBV4-2	TRBD1	NA	CASSQGTGSNQSQYF	TGTGCCAGCAGCCAAGGGACAGGGAGCAATCAGTCCCAGTATTTT
TRBJ2-7	TRBV10-2	NA	many	CASSVGHPYEQYF	TGCGCCAGCAGTGTTGGACACCCCTACGAGCAGTACTTC
TRBJ2-3	TRBV30	NA	NA	CAWSVGGGTDTQYF	TGTGCCTGGAGTGTAGGCGGGGGCACAGATACGCAGTATTTT
TRBJ2-3	TRBV2	NA	NA	CASSMQTDTQYF	TGTGCCAGCAGCATGCAGACAGATACGCAGTATTTT
TRBJ2-7	TRBV27	TRBD2	NA	CASRSGGEQYF	TGTGCCAGCCGTAGCGGGGGCGAGCAGTACTTC
TRBJ1-3	TRBV30	NA	NA	CAWAPGHSGNTIYF	TGTGCCTGGGCCCCGGGACATTCTGGAAACACCATATATTTT
TRBJ1-1	TRBV20-1	TRBD1	NA	CSASPRTGSHTEAFF	TGCAGTGCTAGCCCCAGGACAGGGTCGCATACTGAAGCTTTCTTT
TRBJ2-3	TRBV5-1	TRBD2	few	CASSLAGDSIDTQYF	TGCGCCAGCAGCTTAGCGGGGGATAGCATCGATACGCAGTATTTT
TRBJ2-1	TRBV12-3/TRBV12-4	TRBD2	few	CASSYSSGKHEQFF	TGTGCCAGCAGTTATTCTAGCGGGAAACATGAGCAGTTCTTC
TRBJ2-1	TRBV6-1	TRBD2	NA	CASRSGGRGDEHFF	TGTGCCAGCAGAAGTGGCGGGAGAGGGGATGAGCACTTCTTC
TRBJ2-7	TRBV20-1	TRBD2	medium-sized	CSARKRTSGREEQYF	TGCAGTGCTAGAAAACGCACTAGCGGGAGAGAGGAGCAGTACTTC
TRBJ2-5	TRBV2	NA	NA	CASKLTAGQETRYF	TGTGCCAGCAAACTGACTGCGGGGCAAGAGACCCGGTACTTC
TRBJ2-5	TRBV5-6	TRBD1	many	CASSFGTGGIQYF	TGTGCCAGCAGCTTCGGGACAGGGGGCATCCAGTACTTC
TRBJ2-3	TRBV20-1	NA	NA	CGARDKQGTDTQYF	TGCGGTGCTAGAGATAAGCAGGGCACAGATACGCAGTATTTT
TRBJ2-5	TRBV28	NA	NA	CACRPPIGKGKLRPEIQYF	TGTGCCTGCAGACCCCCTATTGGGAAGGGTAAGTTAAGGCCAGAGATCCAGTACTTC